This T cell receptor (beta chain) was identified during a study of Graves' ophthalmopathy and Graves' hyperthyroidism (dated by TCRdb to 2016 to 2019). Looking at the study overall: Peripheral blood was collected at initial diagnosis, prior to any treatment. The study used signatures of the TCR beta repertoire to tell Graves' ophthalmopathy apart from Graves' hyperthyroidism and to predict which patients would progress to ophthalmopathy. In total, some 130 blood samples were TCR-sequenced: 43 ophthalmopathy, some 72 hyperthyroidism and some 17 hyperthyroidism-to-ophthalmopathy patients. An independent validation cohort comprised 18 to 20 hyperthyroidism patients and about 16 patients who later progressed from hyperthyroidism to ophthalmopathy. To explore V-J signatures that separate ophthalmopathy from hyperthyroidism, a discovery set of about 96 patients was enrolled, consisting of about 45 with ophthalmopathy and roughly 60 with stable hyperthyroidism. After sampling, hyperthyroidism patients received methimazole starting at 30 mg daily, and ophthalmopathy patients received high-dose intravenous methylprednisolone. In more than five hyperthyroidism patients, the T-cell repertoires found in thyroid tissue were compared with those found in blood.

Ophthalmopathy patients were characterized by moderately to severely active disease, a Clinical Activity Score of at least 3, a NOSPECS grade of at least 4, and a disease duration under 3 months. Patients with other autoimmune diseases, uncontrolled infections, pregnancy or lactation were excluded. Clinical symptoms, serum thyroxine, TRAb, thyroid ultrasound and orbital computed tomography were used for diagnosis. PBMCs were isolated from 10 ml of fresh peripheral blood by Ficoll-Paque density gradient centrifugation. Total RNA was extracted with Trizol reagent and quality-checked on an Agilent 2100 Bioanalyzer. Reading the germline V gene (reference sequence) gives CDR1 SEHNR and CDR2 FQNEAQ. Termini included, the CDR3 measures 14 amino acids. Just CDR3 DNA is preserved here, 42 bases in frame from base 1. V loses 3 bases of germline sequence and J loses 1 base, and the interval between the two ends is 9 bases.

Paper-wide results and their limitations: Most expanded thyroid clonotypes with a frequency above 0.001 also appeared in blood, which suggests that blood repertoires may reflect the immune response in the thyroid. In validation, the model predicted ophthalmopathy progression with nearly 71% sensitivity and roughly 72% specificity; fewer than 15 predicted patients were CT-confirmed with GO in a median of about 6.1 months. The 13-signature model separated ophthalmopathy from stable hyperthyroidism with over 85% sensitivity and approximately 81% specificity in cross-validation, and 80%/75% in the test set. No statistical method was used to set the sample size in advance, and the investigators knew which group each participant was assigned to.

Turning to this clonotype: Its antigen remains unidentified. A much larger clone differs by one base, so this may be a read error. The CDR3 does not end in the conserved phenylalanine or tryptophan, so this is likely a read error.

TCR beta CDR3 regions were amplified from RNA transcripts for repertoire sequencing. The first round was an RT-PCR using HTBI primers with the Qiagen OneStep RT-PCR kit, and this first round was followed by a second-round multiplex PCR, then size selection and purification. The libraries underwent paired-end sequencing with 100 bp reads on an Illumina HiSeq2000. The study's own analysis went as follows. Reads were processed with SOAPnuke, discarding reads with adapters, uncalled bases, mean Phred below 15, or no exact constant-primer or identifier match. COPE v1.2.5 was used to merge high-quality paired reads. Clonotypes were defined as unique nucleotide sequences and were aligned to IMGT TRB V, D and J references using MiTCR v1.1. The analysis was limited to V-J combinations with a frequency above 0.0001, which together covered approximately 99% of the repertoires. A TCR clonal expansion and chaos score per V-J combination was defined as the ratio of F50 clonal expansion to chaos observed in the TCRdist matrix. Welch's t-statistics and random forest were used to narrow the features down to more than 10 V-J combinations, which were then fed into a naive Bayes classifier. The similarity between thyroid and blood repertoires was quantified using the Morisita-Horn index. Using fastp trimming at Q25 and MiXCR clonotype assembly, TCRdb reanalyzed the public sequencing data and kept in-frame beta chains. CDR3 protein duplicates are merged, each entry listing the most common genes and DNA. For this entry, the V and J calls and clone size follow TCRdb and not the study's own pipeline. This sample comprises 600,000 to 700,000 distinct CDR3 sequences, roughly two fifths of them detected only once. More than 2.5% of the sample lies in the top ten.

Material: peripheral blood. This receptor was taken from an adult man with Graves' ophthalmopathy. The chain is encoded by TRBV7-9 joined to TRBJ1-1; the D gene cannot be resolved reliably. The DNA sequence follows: TGTGCCAGCAGCTTTGGGAACCCGAACACTGAAGCTTTCCTT. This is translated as CASSFGNPNTEAFL.